Each of the 10 T cell receptor beta chains below was sequenced from the same sample in a study of tumor-infiltrating lymphocytes in primary liver carcinoma. Co-extracted RNA and DNA came from roughly 20-30 mg of unsorted bulk tissue. A primer matching the constant region was used to make TCR beta cDNA from approximately 500 ng of total RNA. What produced the TCR beta libraries was three nested multiplex PCR rounds using slightly modified ARM-PCR. Researchers ran the first two PCR rounds for about 11 cycles each with TRBV1-TRBV30 forward primers and a C-beta reverse primer. MiXCR was run by TCRdb on the multiplex PCR reads, yielding one entry per CDR3 protein. This table has roughly 120,000 distinct CDR3 sequences, roughly 70% appearing once. Sequenced sample: tumor-adjacent normal liver tissue. These receptors all come from a woman aged 60 to 75 with primary liver carcinoma and hepatitis B virus infection.

Note on this clonotype: A read error may produce the germline difference seen at one junction end. The V call is TRBV6-5, the J call TRBJ1-2; perhaps TRBD1 as D (5 bases). Germline V gene sequence: CDR1 MNHEY, CDR2 SVGAGI. The CDR3 has 13 amino acids. The CDR3 sequence is CASRSHGAYGYTF. The DNA for the CDR3 is TGTGCCAGCAGAAGTCATGGGGCATATGGCTACACATTC.

This clonotype was seen ten or more times. The chain recombines TRBV21-1 with TRBJ1-1; the D segment call TRBD1 is taken from the table without a DNA check. TRBV21-1 corresponds to a pseudogene. This CDR3 spans 16 amino acids. This CDR3 reads CASSKYGRDRGRRAFF. The CDR3 DNA reads as TGTGCCAGCAGCAAATACGGGAGGGACAGGGGGCGTCGGGCTTTCTTT.

On this clonotype: A much larger clone lies a single base off, so this may be a read error. The chain is built from TRBV10-3 and TRBJ2-1, with 7 bases aligning to TRBD1. This CDR3 contains 15 residues. CDR1 ENHRY and CDR2 SYGVKD come from the germline V gene. CDR3: CDISESIGGHNEQFF. The CDR3, as DNA: TGTGACATCAGTGAGTCGATAGGGGGCCACAATGAGCAGTTCTTC.

A word on this clonotype: Compared with germline, one end of the junction differs, possibly owing to a read error. The chain couples TRBV5-1 to TRBJ1-1; TRBD1 aligns across 7 bases. The CDR3 length is 14 residues. The germline gives CDR1 SGHRS, CDR2 YFSETQ. This CDR3 reads CASNPGTAYTEAFF. DNA of the CDR3: TGCGCCAGCAACCCTGGGACAGCGTACACTGAAGCTTTCTTC.

The J gene is TRBJ2-7, the V gene TRBV6-5; no reliable D call. This CDR3 contains 13 residues. Germline CDR1 and CDR2: MNHEY and SVGAGI. The V end was cut by 6 bases, the J end by 6 bases, with 15 bases between. Here the CDR3 reads CASSPPHGIEQYF. The CDR3 nucleotides are TGTGCCAGCAGCCCCCCTCATGGGATCGAGCAGTACTTC.

Judged by abundance, this clonotype is medium-sized. The rearrangement joins TRBV11-2 to TRBJ1-2; weak D call: TRBD1 (6 bases). V lost 5 bases and J 4 bases, leaving 20 bases between the germline ends. Germline CDR1 and CDR2: SGHAT and FQNNGV. The CDR3 is made up of 16 amino acids. Written as DNA, the CDR3 is TGTGCCAGCAGCCTCGGGACACCGGAGGGGTTCTATGGCTACACCTTC. This gives the protein CASSLGTPEGFYGYTF.

This clonotype was found once. A much larger clone is a single base away; this may be a read error. The V call is TRBV5-1, the J call TRBJ1-6; 12 bases fit TRBD1. The CDR3 is made up of 15 amino acids. Trimming at V came to 2 bases and at J to 14 bases, leaving 8 bases not matched to a gene. CDR1 is SGHRS, CDR2 YFSETQ, per germline. DNA of the CDR3: TGCGCCAGCAGCTTTGGGACAGGGGGCGAGTCATCCCTCCACTTT. It is translated as CASSFGTGGESSLHF.

To note about this clonotype: The CDR3 does not close with the conserved phenylalanine or tryptophan, likely indicating a read error. The rearrangement uses TRBV11-2 and TRBJ1-2, with D possibly being TRBD1 (5 bases). The CDR3 is 15 amino acids. V was trimmed by 5 bases and J by 4 bases, leaving 17 bases between them. CDR1 SGHAT and CDR2 FQNNGV come from the germline V gene. This chain's CDR3 is CASSPPGLPCYGYTI. CDR3 bases: TGTGCCAGCAGCCCCCCGGGACTCCCGTGCTATGGCTACACCATC.

Comments on this clonotype: It may be a read error: a sequence one base away is much more abundant. The V gene is TRBV30, the J gene TRBJ2-7; the match to TRBD1 covers 12 bases. Germline V CDR1 and CDR2: GTSNPN, SVGIG (reference sequence). The CDR3 is 13 amino acids. CDR3 DNA sequence: TGTGTCTGGAGTTGGGACAGGGGGCGGGAGCAGTGCTTC. Its translation: CVWSWDRGREQCF.

The chain recombines TRBV13 with TRBJ2-1, with TRBD1 matching 9 bases. Germline CDR1 and CDR2: PRHDT and FYEKMQ (reference sequence). V dropped 7 bases and J dropped 7; count of bases not matched to a gene: 11. This CDR3 has 15 amino acids. CDR3 nucleotides: TGTGCCAGCACCCCGGGACAGGGACCGTGGAATGAGCAGTTCTTC. Amino acid sequence: CASTPGQGPWNEQFF.